The 10 T cell receptor beta chains listed next were all sequenced from one sample in a study of T cells in Graves' hyperthyroidism and ophthalmopathy. Template material for amplifying TCR beta CDR3 regions consisted of RNA transcripts. With the HTBI primer set, the TCR CDR3 went through a first round of RT-PCR. TCRdb reprocessed the multiplex PCR reads via MiXCR and lists one record per CDR3 protein. The sample consists of about 98,000 distinct CDR3 sequences, about 37% of them appearing once. Specimen: peripheral blood or thyroid tissue (not recorded which). The source of these receptors is a woman aged 30 to 39 with Graves' hyperthyroidism.

This clonotype was counted ten times or more. The chain has TRBV9 and TRBJ1-5; D gene uncertain. Trimming removed 5 bases from V and 7 bases from J, with 10 bases in between. CDR1 SGDLS and CDR2 YYNGEE come from the germline V gene. This CDR3 is 12 amino acids long. CDR3 loop: CASSVGGQPQHF. DNA of the CDR3: TGTGCCAGCAGTGTGGGAGGGCAGCCCCAGCATTTT.

This clonotype has at least ten counts. This chain uses TRBV7-9 with TRBJ1-2; D is perhaps TRBD1 (5 bases). The CDR3 runs to 13 residues. Per the germline V gene, CDR1 is SEHNR and CDR2 is FQNEAQ (reference sequence). V was shortened by 3 bases and J by 5 bases, with 10 bases between the two germline ends. CDR3 amino acids: CASSFMGDYGYTF. The CDR3 region has the DNA TGTGCCAGCAGCTTTATGGGGGATTATGGCTACACCTTC.

The V call is TRBV20-1, the J call TRBJ1-1; the match to TRBD1 covers 8 bases. Germline assignment: CDR1 DFQATT and CDR2 SNEGSKA (reference sequence). V lost 6 bases, J lost 1 base, and 10 bases stayed unmatched. The CDR3 extends over 15 amino acids. CDR3 sequence: CSARTGRRENTEAFF. CDR3 DNA: TGCAGTGCCAGGACAGGGAGGAGAGAGAACACTGAAGCTTTCTTT.

CDR3 sequence (DNA): TGTGCCATCAGCGCGGACAGCGGACCCTACGAGCAGTACTTC. Protein sequence: CAISADSGPYEQYF. The J gene is TRBJ2-7, the V gene TRBV10-3, with D maybe TRBD1 (6 bases). Germline V gene lookup returns CDR1 ENHRY and CDR2 SYGVKD. Between the trimmed V and J ends, which lost 6 bases and 2 bases, there was a span of 14 bases. This CDR3 spans 14 amino acids.

Concerning this clonotype itself: No DNA is shown, since the ends of the CDR3 on it are uncertain; the CDR3 is the one TCRdb lists. The chain joins TRBV10-3 to TRBJ1-3; the table calls TRBD1, which could not be checked here. Ends included, the CDR3 has 19 residues. Germline-derived CDR1 and CDR2 are ENHRY and SYGVKD. CDR3 amino acids: CAISGTGAPEAFFGNTIYF.

This clonotype was seen repeatedly, ten times or more. The chain recombines TRBV4-1 with TRBJ1-1; 7 nucleotides agree with TRBD1. The V gene end was trimmed by 5 bases and the J gene end by 5 bases; junction bases not matched to a gene: 8. The germline CDR1 and CDR2 sequences are MGHRA and YSYEKL. This CDR3 spans 14 amino acids. CDR3 amino acids: CASSTQSRGTEAFF. CDR3 DNA: TGCGCCAGCAGCACCCAGTCCAGGGGGACTGAAGCTTTCTTT.

The V call is TRBV29-1, the J call TRBJ1-1; D is perhaps TRBD1 (6 bases). The length of the CDR3 is 13 residues. The germline V gene has CDR1 SQVTM and CDR2 ANQGSEA. CDR3 in DNA: TGCAGTCTGCCGGGACACAAGAACACTGAAGCTTTCTTT. Encoded protein: CSLPGHKNTEAFF.

There are many counts of this clonotype. V is TRBV20-1 and J is TRBJ1-4, with D perhaps matching TRBD1 (6 bases). In germline, CDR1 is DFQATT, CDR2 SNEGSKA (reference sequence). The CDR3 spans 12 residues. The V end was cut by 5 bases, the J end by 8 bases, with 12 bases between. CDR3 loop: CSAFNQGEKLFF. The CDR3 DNA reads TGCAGTGCTTTTAACCAGGGGGAAAAACTGTTTTTT.

This clonotype was counted at least ten times. The chain recombines TRBV4-1 with TRBJ1-1, with no clear D. The CDR3 length is 13 residues. Germline lookup yields CDR1 MGHRA and CDR2 YSYEKL. V gave up 0 bases and J gave up 7 bases, with 9 bases separating them. CDR3 loop: CASSQDPDLEAFF. CDR3 DNA sequence: TGCGCCAGCAGCCAAGATCCGGACCTTGAAGCTTTCTTT.

The genes are TRBV2 and TRBJ2-7; the D gene is possibly TRBD2 (5 bases). Germline V CDR1 and CDR2: SNHLY, FYNNEI. This CDR3 comprises 13 residues. The V end lost 7 bases, the J end lost 5 bases, and 15 bases lay between the germline ends. This CDR3 is CASNSGLSDEQYF. The CDR3 region has the DNA TGTGCCAGCAATTCGGGGTTGTCGGACGAGCAGTACTTC.